This T cell receptor beta chain is from a study of blood T cell repertoires in COVID-19. Profiled with immunoSEQ multiplex PCR; TCRdb holds only in-frame clones, not every one. The sample consists of over 450,000 clones, around nine tenths of them appearing once. Germline-derived CDR1 and CDR2 are SGHAT and FQNNGV. The CDR3 is 15 residues long. V was clipped by 5 bases and J by 4 bases; unmatched bases: 10. The source material was peripheral blood. The rearrangement joins TRBV11-2 to TRBJ2-7; TRBD1 matches 8 bases. The receptor comes from a woman aged 45 to 65 with COVID-19, enrolled during active disease. The CDR3 sequence: CASSLFGQGRYEQYF. The CDR3 DNA reads TGTGCCAGCAGCCTCTTCGGACAGGGTCGGTACGAGCAGTACTTC.